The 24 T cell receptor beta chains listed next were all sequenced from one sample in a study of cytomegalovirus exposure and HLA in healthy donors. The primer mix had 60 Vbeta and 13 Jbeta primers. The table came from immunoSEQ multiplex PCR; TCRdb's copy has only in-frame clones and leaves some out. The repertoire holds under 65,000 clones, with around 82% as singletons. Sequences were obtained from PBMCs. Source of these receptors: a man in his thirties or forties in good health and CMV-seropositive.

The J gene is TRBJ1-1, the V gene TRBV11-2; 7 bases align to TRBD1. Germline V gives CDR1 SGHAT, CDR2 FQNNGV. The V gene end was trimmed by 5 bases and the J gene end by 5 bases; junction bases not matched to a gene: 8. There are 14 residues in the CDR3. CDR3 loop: CASSRSQGTTEAFF. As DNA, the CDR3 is TGTGCCAGCAGCCGCTCACAGGGGACGACTGAAGCTTTCTTT. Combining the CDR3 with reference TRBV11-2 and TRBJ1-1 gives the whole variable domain EAGVAQSPRYKIIEKRQSVAFWCNPISGHATLYWYQQILGQGPKLLIQFQNNGVVDDSQLPKDRFSAERLKGVDSTLKIQPAKLEDSAVYLCASSRSQGTTEAFFGQGTRLTVV.

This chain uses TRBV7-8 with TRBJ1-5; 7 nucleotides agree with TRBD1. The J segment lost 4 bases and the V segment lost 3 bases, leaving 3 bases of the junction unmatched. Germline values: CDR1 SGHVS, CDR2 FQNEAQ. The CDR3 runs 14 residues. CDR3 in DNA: TGTGCCAGCAGCTTTCCAGGGGGGAATCAGCCCCAGCATTTT. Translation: CASSFPGGNQPQHF.

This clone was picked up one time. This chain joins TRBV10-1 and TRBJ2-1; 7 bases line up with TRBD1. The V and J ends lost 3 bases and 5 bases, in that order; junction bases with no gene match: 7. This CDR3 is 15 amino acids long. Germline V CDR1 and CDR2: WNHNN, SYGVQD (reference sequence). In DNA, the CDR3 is TGCGCCAGCAGTGACCGTACGACAGGGCACAATGAGCAGTTCTTC. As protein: CASSDRTTGHNEQFF.

CDR3 coding DNA: TGTGCCAGCAGCACTCCGGACAGGGAAAAGGTTGAAGCTTTCTTT. The encoded protein is CASSTPDREKVEAFF. The chain links TRBV11-2 to TRBJ1-1, with 8 bases aligning to TRBD1. CDR3 size: 15 residues. Germline CDR1 and CDR2: SGHAT and FQNNGV. V lost 5 bases to trimming and J lost 7 bases; unmatched junction nucleotides: 12.

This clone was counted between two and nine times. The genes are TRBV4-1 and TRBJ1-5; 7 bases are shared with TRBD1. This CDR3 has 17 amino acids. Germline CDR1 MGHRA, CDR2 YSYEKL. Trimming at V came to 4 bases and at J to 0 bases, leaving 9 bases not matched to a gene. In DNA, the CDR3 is TGCGCCAGCAGCCTCCGGGACAGTGTTTATAGCAATCAGCCCCAGCATTTT. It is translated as CASSLRDSVYSNQPQHF.

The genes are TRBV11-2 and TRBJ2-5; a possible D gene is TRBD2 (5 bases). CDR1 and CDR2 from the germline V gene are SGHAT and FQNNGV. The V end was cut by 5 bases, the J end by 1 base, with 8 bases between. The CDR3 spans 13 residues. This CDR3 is CASSTGVQETQYF. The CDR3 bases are TGTGCCAGCAGCACCGGGGTCCAAGAGACCCAGTACTTC.

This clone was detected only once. The CDR3 region is CATSGGTSGVLYNEQFF. CDR3 DNA sequence: TGTGCCACCAGCGGGGGGACTAGCGGGGTGCTATACAATGAGCAGTTCTTC. The chain combines TRBV15 with TRBJ2-1, with TRBD2 matching over 13 bases. The J segment lost 4 bases and the V segment lost 5 bases, leaving 8 bases of the junction unmatched. CDR3 length: 17 residues. Germline assignment: CDR1 LNHNV and CDR2 YYDKDF (reference sequence).

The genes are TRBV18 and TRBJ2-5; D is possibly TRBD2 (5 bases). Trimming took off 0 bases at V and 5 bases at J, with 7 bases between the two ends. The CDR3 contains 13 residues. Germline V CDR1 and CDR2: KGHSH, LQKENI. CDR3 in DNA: TGTGCCAGCTCACCACCTCCGGGGGAGACCCAGTACTTC. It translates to CASSPPPGETQYF.

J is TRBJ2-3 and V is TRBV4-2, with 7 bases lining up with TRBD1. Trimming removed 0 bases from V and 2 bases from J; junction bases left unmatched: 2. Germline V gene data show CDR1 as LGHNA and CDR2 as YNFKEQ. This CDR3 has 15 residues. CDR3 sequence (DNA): TGTGCCAGCAGCCAAGAGACAGGGTACACAGATACGCAGTATTTT. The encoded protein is CASSQETGYTDTQYF.

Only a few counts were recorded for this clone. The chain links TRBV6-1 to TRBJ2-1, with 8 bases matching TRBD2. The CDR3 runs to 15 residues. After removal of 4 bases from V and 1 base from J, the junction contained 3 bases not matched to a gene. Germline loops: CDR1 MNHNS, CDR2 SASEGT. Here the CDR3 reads CASSVGLASYNEQFF. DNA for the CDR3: TGTGCCAGCAGTGTCGGACTAGCTTCCTACAATGAGCAGTTCTTC.

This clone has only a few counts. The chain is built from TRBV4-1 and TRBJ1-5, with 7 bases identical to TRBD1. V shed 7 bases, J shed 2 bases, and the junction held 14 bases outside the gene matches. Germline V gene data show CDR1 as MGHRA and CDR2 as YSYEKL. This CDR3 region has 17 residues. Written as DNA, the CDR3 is TGCGCCAGCACCCGGGACAGCCCAAGTTCTGGCAATCAGCCCCAGCATTTT. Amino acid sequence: CASTRDSPSSGNQPQHF.

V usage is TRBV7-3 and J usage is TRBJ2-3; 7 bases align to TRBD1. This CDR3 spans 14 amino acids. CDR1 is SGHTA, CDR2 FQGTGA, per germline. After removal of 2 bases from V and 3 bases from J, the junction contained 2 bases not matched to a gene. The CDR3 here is CASSLDRATDTQYF. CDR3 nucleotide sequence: TGTGCCAGCAGCTTAGACAGGGCGACAGATACGCAGTATTTT.

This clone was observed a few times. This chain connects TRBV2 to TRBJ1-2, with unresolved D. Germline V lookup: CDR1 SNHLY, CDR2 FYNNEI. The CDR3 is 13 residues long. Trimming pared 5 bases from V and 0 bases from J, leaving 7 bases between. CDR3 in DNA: TGTGCCAGCAGTTCCGAGGCTAACTATGGCTACACCTTC. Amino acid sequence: CASSSEANYGYTF.

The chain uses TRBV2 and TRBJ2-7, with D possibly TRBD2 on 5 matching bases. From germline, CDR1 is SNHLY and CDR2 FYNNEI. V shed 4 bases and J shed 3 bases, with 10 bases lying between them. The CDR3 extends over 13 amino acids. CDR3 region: CASSGGEFYEQYF. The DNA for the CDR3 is TGTGCCAGCAGTGGTGGGGAGTTCTACGAGCAGTACTTC.

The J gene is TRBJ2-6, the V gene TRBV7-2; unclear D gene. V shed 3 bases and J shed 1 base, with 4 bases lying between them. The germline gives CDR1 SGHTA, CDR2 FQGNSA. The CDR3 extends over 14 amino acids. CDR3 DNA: TGTGCCAGCAGCTTTAAATCTGGGGCCAACGTCCTGACTTTC. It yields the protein CASSFKSGANVLTF. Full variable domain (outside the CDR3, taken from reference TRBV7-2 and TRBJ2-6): GAGVSQSPSNKVTEKGKDVELRCDPISGHTALYWYRQSLGQGLEFLIYFQGNSAPDKSGLPSDRFSAERTGGSVSTLTIQRTQQEDSAVYLCASSFKSGANVLTFGAGSRLTVL.

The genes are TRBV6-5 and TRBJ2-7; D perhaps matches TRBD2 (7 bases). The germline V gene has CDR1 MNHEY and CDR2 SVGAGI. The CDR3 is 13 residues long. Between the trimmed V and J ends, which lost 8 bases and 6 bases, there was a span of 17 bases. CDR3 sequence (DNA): TGTGCCAGCGGGGTGGGGGGGCAGGGCGAGCAGTACTTC. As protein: CASGVGGQGEQYF.

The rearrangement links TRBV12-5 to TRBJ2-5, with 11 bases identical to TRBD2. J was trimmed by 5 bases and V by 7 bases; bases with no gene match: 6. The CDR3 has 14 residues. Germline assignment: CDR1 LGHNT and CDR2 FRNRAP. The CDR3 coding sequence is TGTGCTAGTGCTATAGCGGGGGGGCGGGAGACCCAGTACTTC. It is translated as CASAIAGGRETQYF. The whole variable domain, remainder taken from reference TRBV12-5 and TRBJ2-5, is DARVTQTPRHKVTEMGQEVTMRCQPILGHNTVFWYRQTMMQGLELLAYFRNRAPLDDSGMPKDRFSAEMPDATLATLKIQPSEPRDSAVYFCASAIAGGRETQYFGPGTRLLVL.

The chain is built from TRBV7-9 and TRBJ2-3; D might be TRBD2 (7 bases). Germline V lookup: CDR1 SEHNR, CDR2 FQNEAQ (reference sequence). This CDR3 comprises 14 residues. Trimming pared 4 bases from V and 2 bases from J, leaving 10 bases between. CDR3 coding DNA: TGTGCCAGCAGCTCCCGGGGGGCCACAGATACGCAGTATTTT. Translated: CASSSRGATDTQYF.

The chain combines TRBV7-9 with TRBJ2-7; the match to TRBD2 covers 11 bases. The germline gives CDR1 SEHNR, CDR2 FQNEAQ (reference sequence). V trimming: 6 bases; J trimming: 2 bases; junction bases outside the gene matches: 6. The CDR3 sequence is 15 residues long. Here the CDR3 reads CASSLTLAGAYEQYF. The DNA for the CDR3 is TGTGCCAGCAGTTTAACACTAGCGGGGGCCTACGAGCAGTACTTC. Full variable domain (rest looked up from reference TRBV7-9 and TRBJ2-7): DTGVSQNPRHKITKRGQNVTFRCDPISEHNRLYWYRQTLGQGPEFLTYFQNEAQLEKSRLLSDRFSAERPKGSFSTLEIQRTEQGDSAMYLCASSLTLAGAYEQYFGPGTRLTVT.

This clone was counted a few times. This CDR3 is CASSHRETKTEAFF. The CDR3 nucleotides read TGCGCCAGCAGCCACAGGGAAACGAAAACTGAAGCTTTCTTT. This chain links TRBV5-1 with TRBJ1-1; possibly TRBD1 for D (6 bases). CDR1 and CDR2 (germline): SGHRS, YFSETQ. Trimming pared 4 bases from V and 5 bases from J, leaving 15 bases between. CDR3 length: 14 amino acids.

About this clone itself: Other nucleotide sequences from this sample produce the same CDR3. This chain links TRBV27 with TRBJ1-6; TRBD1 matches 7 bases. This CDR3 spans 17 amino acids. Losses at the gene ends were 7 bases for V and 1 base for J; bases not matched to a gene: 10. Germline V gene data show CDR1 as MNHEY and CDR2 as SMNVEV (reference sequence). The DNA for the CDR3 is TGTGCCAGCAAGATCAGGGGGGCGGCTTCCTATAATTCACCCCTCCACTTT. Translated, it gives CASKIRGAASYNSPLHF.

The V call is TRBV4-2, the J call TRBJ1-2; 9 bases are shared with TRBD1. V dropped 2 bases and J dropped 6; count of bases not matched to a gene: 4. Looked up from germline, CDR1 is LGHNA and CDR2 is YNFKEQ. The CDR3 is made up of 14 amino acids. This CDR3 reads CASSQLGQGDGYTF. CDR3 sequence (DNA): TGTGCCAGCAGCCAACTGGGACAGGGTGATGGCTACACCTTC.

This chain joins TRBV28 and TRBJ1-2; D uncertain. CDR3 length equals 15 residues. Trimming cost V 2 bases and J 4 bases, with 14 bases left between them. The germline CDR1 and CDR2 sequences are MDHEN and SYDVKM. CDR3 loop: CASSLGQDGAYGYTF. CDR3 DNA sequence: TGTGCCAGCAGTTTAGGTCAGGATGGCGCCTATGGCTACACCTTC.

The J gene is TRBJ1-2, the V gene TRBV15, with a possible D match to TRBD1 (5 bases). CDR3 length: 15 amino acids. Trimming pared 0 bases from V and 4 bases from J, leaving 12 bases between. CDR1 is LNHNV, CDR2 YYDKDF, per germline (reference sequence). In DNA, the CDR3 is TGTGCCACCAGCAGAGATCGGGGGGGACTCTATGGCTACACCTTC. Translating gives CATSRDRGGLYGYTF.